Shown below are 32 T cell receptor beta chains from a single sample sequenced in a study of response to subunit inactivated influenza vaccine. TCRdb independently ran MiXCR on the RT-PCR reads; one entry per CDR3 protein. The table lists roughly 710,000 distinct CDR3 sequences, approximately 14% of them singletons, with approximately 7.6% in the top ten. The sequences come from PBMCs from blood, collected roughly 15 days before vaccination. All receptors come from a man aged 45 to 65 who received an inactivated influenza vaccine.

The chain couples TRBV7-6 to TRBJ2-7; TRBD2 is a possible D gene (5 bases). The CDR3 has 15 residues. From germline, CDR1 is SGHVS and CDR2 FNYEAQ. Trimming removed 2 bases from V and 1 base from J, with 12 bases in between. The chain's CDR3 is CASSLLGEGSYEQYF. In DNA form, the CDR3 reads TGTGCCAGCAGCTTATTGGGAGAGGGATCCTACGAGCAGTACTTC.

This clonotype showed up many times. J is TRBJ2-7 and V is TRBV20-1, with 7 bases aligning to TRBD2. The CDR3 extends over 13 amino acids. Germline values: CDR1 DFQATT, CDR2 SNEGSKA (reference sequence). The V gene end was trimmed by 5 bases and the J gene end by 2 bases; junction bases not matched to a gene: 6. The CDR3 nucleotides are TGCAGTGCTGGACTAGGTGATGCCTACGAGCAGTACTTC. It specifies CSAGLGDAYEQYF.

V gene TRBV6-5 combines with J gene TRBJ2-2; D is ambiguous. This CDR3 spans 15 amino acids. In germline, CDR1 is MNHEY, CDR2 SVGAGI. V was clipped by 4 bases and J by 4 bases, with 13 bases between them. The CDR3 is CASSSPGRITGELFF. Here the CDR3 DNA reads TGTGCCAGCAGTTCCCCGGGCAGAATCACCGGGGAGCTGTTTTTT.

This clonotype occurred a few times. The chain links TRBV6-5 to TRBJ2-1; possible D gene TRBD1, 5 bases. With 0 bases removed from V and 1 base from J, the gap between germline ends came to 13 bases. Per germline, CDR1 MNHEY and CDR2 SVGAGI. This CDR3 spans 17 amino acids. The CDR3 DNA follows: TGTGCCAGCAGTTACTCGTCCGCAGGGTGGTCCTACAATGAGCAGTTCTTC. Translated: CASSYSSAGWSYNEQFF.

This clonotype came up a few times. The V call is TRBV10-3, the J call TRBJ1-3; D unresolved. The CDR3 contains 17 residues. CDR1 ENHRY and CDR2 SYGVKD come from the germline V gene. V lost 2 bases and J lost 0, with 14 bases in between. CDR3 DNA sequence: TGTGCCATCAGTGAGGGCCCGGGGAGAAACTCTGGAAACACCATATATTTT. Its translation: CAISEGPGRNSGNTIYF.

The chain recombines TRBV2 with TRBJ2-7; 8 nucleotides agree with TRBD2. In germline, CDR1 is SNHLY, CDR2 FYNNEI. The trim removed 8 bases at V and 4 bases at J, leaving 10 bases unmatched. The CDR3 runs 14 residues. This CDR3 is CASLLIAGIYEQYF. The CDR3 region has the DNA TGTGCCAGCCTCCTCATAGCGGGGATATACGAGCAGTACTTC.

This chain uses TRBV4-3 with TRBJ1-3; D is unresolved. V was trimmed by 0 bases and J by 0 bases, leaving 9 bases between them. Germline-derived CDR1 and CDR2 are LGHNA and YSLEER. The CDR3 runs to 16 residues. Written as DNA, the CDR3 is TGCGCCAGCAGCCAAGAGTTGGGGTACTCTGGAAACACCATATATTTT. Its translation is CASSQELGYSGNTIYF.

In its sample, this clonotype was seen a few times. The V and J genes are TRBV11-2 and TRBJ2-7; the D is unclear. The CDR3 spans 12 residues. Germline loops: CDR1 SGHAT, CDR2 FQNNGV. V shed 8 bases and J shed 2 bases, with 10 bases lying between them. In DNA form, the CDR3 reads TGTGCCAGCCGTGGCATAGCCTACGAGCAGTACTTC. This codes for CASRGIAYEQYF.

Comment on this clonotype: Mismatch with germline at one junction end may stem from a read error. This chain links TRBV5-1 with TRBJ2-1; 8 bases match TRBD2. CDR3 length: 17 residues. From germline, CDR1 is SGHRS and CDR2 YFSETQ. The CDR3 DNA reads TGCGCCAGCAGCTGGACGACTAGCGTGATCTCCTACAATAAGCAGTTCTTC. Protein: CASSWTTSVISYNKQFF.

V is TRBV11-2 and J is TRBJ2-3; 9 bases map to TRBD2. The CDR3 length is 16 residues. Per germline, CDR1 SGHAT and CDR2 FQNNGV. The junction had 11 bases not matched to a gene; V was cut back by 5 bases and J by 5 bases. DNA for the CDR3: TGTGCCAGCAGCCCCCTCCTGCGGGAGGGTGAAGATACGCAGTATTTT. Encoded protein: CASSPLLREGEDTQYF.

This CDR3 reads CASSEPSGTYNEQFF. The CDR3 bases are TGCGCCAGCAGTGAACCTAGCGGAACTTACAATGAGCAGTTCTTC. J is TRBJ2-1 and V is TRBV5-1; TRBD2 matches 7 bases. V trimming: 5 bases; J trimming: 4 bases; junction bases outside the gene matches: 9. Germline loops: CDR1 SGHRS, CDR2 YFSETQ. CDR3 size: 15 residues.

The chain links TRBV7-9 to TRBJ2-7; D may be TRBD1 (6 bases). There are 16 residues in the CDR3. V was clipped by 3 bases and J by 2 bases, with 17 bases between them. Germline V gene lookup returns CDR1 SEHNR and CDR2 FQNEAQ (reference sequence). The chain's CDR3 is CASSFNKGVSAYEQYF. CDR3 nucleotides: TGTGCCAGCAGCTTTAACAAGGGGGTCTCTGCCTACGAGCAGTACTTC.

The chain recombines TRBV20-1 with TRBJ1-5; D may be TRBD1 (6 bases). The CDR3 loop spans 15 amino acids. The germline V gene has CDR1 DFQATT and CDR2 SNEGSKA (reference sequence). The V gene lost 6 bases and the J gene lost 0 bases, with 15 bases spanning the gap. In DNA form, the CDR3 reads TGCAGTGCAATTTCCAGGGGTGGTAGCAATCAGCCCCAGCATTTT. It specifies CSAISRGGSNQPQHF.

The gene calls are TRBV7-6 and TRBJ1-5; D is uncertain. The CDR3 has 14 residues. CDR1 and CDR2 (germline): SGHVS, FNYEAQ. V lost 5 bases and J lost 4, with 12 bases in between. The CDR3 region is CASSPTNGNQPQHF. The CDR3 DNA follows: TGTGCCAGCAGCCCGACCAATGGAAATCAGCCCCAGCATTTT. The complete variable domain, with remaining parts taken from reference TRBV7-6 and TRBJ1-5, reads GAGVSQSPRYKVTKRGQDVALRCDPISGHVSLYWYRQALGQGPEFLTYFNYEAQQDKSGLPNDRFSAERPEGSISTLTIQRTEQRDSAMYRCASSPTNGNQPQHFGDGTRLSIL.

The V call is TRBV6-5, the J call TRBJ2-7; the D call may be TRBD1 or TRBD2 (6 bases each). The CDR3 is 17 residues long. Trimming removed 0 bases at V and 0 bases at J, with 15 bases between. CDR1 and CDR2 (germline): MNHEY, SVGAGI. This CDR3 is CASSYSITGASSYEQYF. The CDR3 DNA follows: TGTGCCAGCAGTTACTCGATTACGGGGGCCTCCTCCTACGAGCAGTACTTC.

The CDR3 DNA sequence: TGTGCCAGCAGTACCCATGGGGGGGGAGTGAAACTGTTTTTT. It yields the protein CASSTHGGGVKLFF. The genes are TRBV28 and TRBJ1-4; a possible D gene is TRBD1 (5 bases). The CDR3 extends over 14 amino acids. The V gene's germline CDR1 is MDHEN and CDR2 SYDVKM. The germline V and J ends were trimmed by 5 bases and 11 bases, with 18 bases remaining between them.

The CDR3 region has the DNA TGTGCCAGCAGTCCCAACGATCAGCCCCAGCATTTT. Translated: CASSPNDQPQHF. V gene TRBV12-3 or TRBV12-4 combines with J gene TRBJ1-5; D call uncertain. With 5 bases removed from V and 5 bases from J, the gap between germline ends came to 7 bases. The CDR3 is 12 amino acids.

The V and J genes are TRBV9 and TRBJ2-2, with D uncertain. V was shortened by 5 bases and J by 7 bases, with 21 bases between the two germline ends. Germline V CDR1 and CDR2: SGDLS, YYNGEE. This CDR3 has 16 amino acids. The CDR3 here is CASRSSAFGAIGELFF. The CDR3 bases are TGTGCCAGCAGGTCATCCGCGTTCGGAGCAATCGGGGAGCTGTTTTTT.

This clonotype was observed at least ten times. J is TRBJ1-1 and V is TRBV29-1; the D gene is possibly TRBD1 (5 bases). Trimming shortened V by 7 bases and J by 2 bases, and 11 bases separated the two germline ends. Germline V gives CDR1 SQVTM, CDR2 ANQGSEA. The CDR3 runs to 12 residues. This CDR3 reads CSAAGGNTEAFF. The CDR3 DNA follows: TGCAGCGCCGCGGGGGGAAACACTGAAGCTTTCTTT.

CDR3: CSAPFGTQYF. The CDR3 DNA is TGCAGTGCCCCTTTTGGTACGCAGTATTTT. The chain links TRBV20-1 to TRBJ2-3, with D unresolved. With 6 bases removed from V and 8 bases from J, the gap between germline ends came to 9 bases. Germline V CDR1 and CDR2: DFQATT, SNEGSKA (reference sequence). This CDR3 has 10 residues.

The V gene is TRBV12-3 or TRBV12-4, the J gene TRBJ1-2; TRBD1 agrees at 7 bases. V lost 7 bases to trimming and J lost 2 bases; unmatched junction nucleotides: 4. CDR3 length: 13 residues. The DNA for the CDR3 is TGTGCCAGCACGACAGGGTACAACTATGGCTACACCTTC. Protein product: CASTTGYNYGYTF.

This clonotype was recorded a few times. The chain has TRBV12-3 or TRBV12-4 and TRBJ2-1; the D is unclear. V dropped 4 bases and J dropped 5 bases, with 6 bases sitting between them. This CDR3 has 12 residues. The CDR3 coding sequence is TGTGCCAGCAGTTCTCGGGACAATGAGCAGTTCTTC. This encodes CASSSRDNEQFF.

There are a few counts of this clonotype. The CDR3, as DNA: TGTGCCACCAGTGACCCATATGACCCCTCGGGAAGGGATACGCAGTATTTT. Protein sequence: CATSDPYDPSGRDTQYF. The gene calls are TRBV24-1 and TRBJ2-3; maybe TRBD2 (5 bases). Deletions cut 4 bases from V and 6 bases from J, with 22 bases between. The CDR3 contains 17 residues. CDR1 KGHDR and CDR2 SFDVKD come from the germline V gene.

This clonotype was seen many times. The chain recombines TRBV10-3 with TRBJ1-5, with no clear D. CDR1 ENHRY and CDR2 SYGVKD come from the germline V gene. Between the trimmed V and J ends, which lost 8 bases and 4 bases, there was a span of 9 bases. This CDR3 spans 12 amino acids. The CDR3 region is CAIQDGNQPQHF. The CDR3 region has the DNA TGTGCCATCCAAGACGGAAATCAGCCCCAGCATTTT.

This clonotype was recorded at least ten times. The chain recombines TRBV5-8 with TRBJ1-2; 7 nucleotides agree with TRBD1. CDR1 SGHTS and CDR2 YDEGEE come from the germline V gene. The CDR3 length is 14 residues. With 0 bases clipped from V and 6 bases from J, the junction kept 5 bases outside the gene matches. Written as DNA, the CDR3 is TGTGCCAGCAGCTTGGGCAGGGGGGACCATGGCTACACCTTC. Amino acids: CASSLGRGDHGYTF.

This clonotype was recorded at least ten times. The rearrangement joins TRBV10-3 to TRBJ2-2, with 7 nucleotides matching TRBD1. Germline CDR1 and CDR2: ENHRY and SYGVKD. The CDR3 covers 15 residues. After removal of 10 bases from V and 5 bases from J, the junction contained 13 bases not matched to a gene. Written as DNA, the CDR3 is TGTGCCACCGTACAAACCACAGGGGAAACCGGGGAGCTGTTTTTT. It yields the protein CATVQTTGETGELFF.

This clonotype was picked up a small number of times. The chain recombines TRBV7-9 with TRBJ1-6; tentatively, D is TRBD1 (6 bases). The germline V gene encodes CDR1 SEHNR and CDR2 FQNEAQ (reference sequence). The CDR3 is 16 amino acids. V was clipped by 7 bases and J by 8 bases, with 21 bases between them. The chain's CDR3 is CASIDIYREGDSPLHF. CDR3 nucleotides: TGTGCCAGCATCGACATATACAGGGAAGGGGATTCACCCCTCCACTTT.

V and J are TRBV10-3 and TRBJ2-7; TRBD1 matches 8 bases. In germline, CDR1 is ENHRY, CDR2 SYGVKD. Trimming removed 6 bases from V and 4 bases from J; junction bases left unmatched: 5. The CDR3 is 13 residues long. In DNA form, the CDR3 reads TGTGCCATCAGCGCGGGACAGGTTTACGAGCAGTACTTC. Amino acid sequence: CAISAGQVYEQYF.

V gene TRBV7-2 combines with J gene TRBJ2-7; TRBD1 might be the D (6 bases). The CDR3 covers 14 residues. The germline V gene encodes CDR1 SGHTA and CDR2 FQGNSA. Trimming pared 3 bases from V and 3 bases from J, leaving 12 bases between. CDR3 sequence reads: CASSLGHANYEQYF. The CDR3 DNA sequence: TGTGCCAGCAGCTTGGGACACGCGAACTACGAGCAGTACTTC. The full variable domain, rest sourced from reference TRBV7-2 and TRBJ2-7, is GAGVSQSPSNKVTEKGKDVELRCDPISGHTALYWYRQSLGQGLEFLIYFQGNSAPDKSGLPSDRFSAERTGGSVSTLTIQRTQQEDSAVYLCASSLGHANYEQYFGPGTRLTVT.

This clonotype was counted between two and nine times. This CDR3 reads CASTTTDSYEQYF. The CDR3 bases are TGTGCCAGCACCACTACCGACTCATACGAGCAGTACTTC. The chain is built from TRBV28 and TRBJ2-7; D not resolved. Germline V gene lookup returns CDR1 MDHEN and CDR2 SYDVKM. This CDR3 spans 13 amino acids. Trimming removed 7 bases from V and 4 bases from J, with 14 bases in between.

V gene TRBV12-3 or TRBV12-4 combines with J gene TRBJ1-2, with 7 nucleotides matching TRBD1. The CDR3 contains 15 residues. J was trimmed by 8 bases and V by 5 bases; bases with no gene match: 14. The CDR3 DNA reads TGTGCCAGCAGTGATCCACCCACAGGGGAAAGAGGCTACACCTTC. It is translated as CASSDPPTGERGYTF.

The sample holds a few counts of this clonotype. This chain joins TRBV18 and TRBJ1-1; 7 bases map to TRBD1. Germline-derived CDR1 and CDR2 are KGHSH and LQKENI. This CDR3 region has 14 residues. Trimming took 5 bases from V and 6 from J; bases not matched to a gene: 9. The CDR3 protein is CASSTNRGSSEAFF. As DNA, the CDR3 is TGTGCCAGCTCAACAAACAGGGGTTCGTCTGAAGCTTTCTTT.